The 21 T cell receptor beta chains in this list originate from one sample, sequenced in a study of STAT5B mutations in CD4+ large granular lymphocyte leukemia. This table comes from immunoSEQ multiplex PCR, and its TCRdb copy is limited to in-frame clones, with some not included. The sample lists around 34,000 clones, approximately 85% occurring once. Sequencing was done on a sample of CD4+ T cells from blood buffy coats. These receptors all stem from a human donor in good health.

This chain connects TRBV2 to TRBJ2-3; 8 bases match TRBD2. From germline, CDR1 is SNHLY and CDR2 FYNNEI. The CDR3 contains 16 residues. With V trimmed by 1 base and J by 6 bases, 9 bases remained unmatched. The CDR3 nucleotides read TGTGCCAGCAGTGAAGGGGTCGGGAGGGCCGTGGATACGCAGTATTTT. This sequence encodes CASSEGVGRAVDTQYF.

The V and J genes are TRBV7-2 and TRBJ1-1, with D possibly matching TRBD1 (6 bases). V gave up 5 bases and J gave up 7 bases, with 14 bases separating them. CDR1 and CDR2 from the germline V gene are SGHTA and FQGNSA. This CDR3 comprises 13 residues. CDR3 in DNA: TGTGCCAGCAGCCAGACGGGGGCAGGTGAAGCTTTCTTT. Amino acid sequence: CASSQTGAGEAFF.

In the case of this clone: The conserved phenylalanine or tryptophan is not found at the CDR3 terminus, so this likely reflects a read error. The genes are TRBV29-1 and TRBJ2-7, with D perhaps TRBD2 (5 bases). Germline V gives CDR1 SQVTM, CDR2 ANQGSEA. Trimming removed 4 bases from V and 7 bases from J, with 14 bases in between. The CDR3 is made up of 12 amino acids. The CDR3 is CSVVLQSGEQYL. Written as DNA, the CDR3 is TGCAGCGTTGTTCTCCAATCGGGGGAGCAGTACCTC.

The rearrangement uses TRBV5-1 and TRBJ1-4, with 7 positions matching TRBD1. Germline CDR1 and CDR2: SGHRS and YFSETQ. V lost 4 bases and J lost 0; bases outside the gene matches: 3. This CDR3 is 15 amino acids long. The CDR3 DNA sequence: TGCGCCAGCAGCCCTGGGACAGCAACTAATGAAAAACTGTTTTTT. This gives the protein CASSPGTATNEKLFF.

This chain joins TRBV2 and TRBJ2-2, with D possibly being TRBD1 or TRBD2 (6 bases each). The V gene's germline CDR1 is SNHLY and CDR2 FYNNEI. V dropped 3 bases and J dropped 7 bases, with 9 bases sitting between them. The CDR3 is 13 amino acids. Here the CDR3 reads CASSEEGVGELFF. In nucleotides, the CDR3 is TGTGCCAGCAGTGAGGAGGGGGTCGGGGAGCTGTTTTTT.

The chain combines TRBV5-6 with TRBJ1-4; D unresolved. Germline V gene lookup returns CDR1 SGHDT and CDR2 YYEEEE. The CDR3 totals 15 residues. The V end lost 4 bases, the J end lost 5 bases, and 15 bases lay between the germline ends. This CDR3 reads CASSAPSRQNEKLFF. The CDR3 nucleotides are TGTGCCAGCAGCGCGCCTAGCCGGCAGAATGAAAAACTGTTTTTT.

The rearrangement uses TRBV11-2 and TRBJ1-1; D unresolved. V lost 4 bases and J lost 7, with 16 bases in between. Germline V gives CDR1 SGHAT, CDR2 FQNNGV. The CDR3 extends over 14 amino acids. The CDR3 protein is CASSSVVQPNEAFF. CDR3 DNA: TGTGCCAGCAGCTCAGTTGTGCAGCCCAATGAAGCTTTCTTT.

This clone was observed once. The V gene is TRBV10-3, the J gene TRBJ1-2; D gene uncertain. Between the trimmed V and J ends, which lost 0 bases and 6 bases, there was a span of 8 bases. This CDR3 region has 13 residues. Germline V gives CDR1 ENHRY, CDR2 SYGVKD. CDR3 DNA: TGTGCCATCAGTGAGTCCTCGATACATGGCTACACCTTC. Translation gives CAISESSIHGYTF.

In its sample, this clone was seen once. The CDR3 loop is CASSQHMGTGSYGYTF. DNA for the CDR3: TGTGCCAGCAGCCAACATATGGGGACAGGGTCCTATGGCTACACCTTC. V is TRBV14 and J is TRBJ1-2; 9 bases line up with TRBD1. The J segment lost 4 bases and the V segment lost 2 bases, leaving 8 bases of the junction unmatched. The length of the CDR3 is 16 residues. The germline V gene encodes CDR1 SGHDN and CDR2 FVKESK.

The V gene is TRBV6-4, the J gene TRBJ1-1; D may be TRBD1 (6 bases). The CDR3 has 12 residues. Germline values: CDR1 MRHNA, CDR2 SNTAGT. Trimming stripped 8 bases from V and 3 bases from J, with 10 bases between. The DNA of the CDR3 is TGTGCCAGCGGAGCAGGGGACACTGAAGCTTTCTTT. Translation gives CASGAGDTEAFF.

This chain joins TRBV11-3 and TRBJ2-5; D may match TRBD1 or TRBD2 (5 bases each). This CDR3 contains 16 residues. V shed 7 bases and J shed 5 bases, with 23 bases lying between them. Germline V gene sequence: CDR1 SGHNT, CDR2 YENEEA. The CDR3 DNA reads as TGTGCCAGCACCATGGGGCGGACTCTAAAGGGGGAGACCCAGTACTTC. It encodes CASTMGRTLKGETQYF.

CDR3 in DNA: TGTGCCAGCAGCGTAGCTCCCGCGGGGGGCCTCTACAATGAGCAGTTCTTC. This codes for CASSVAPAGGLYNEQFF. J is TRBJ2-1 and V is TRBV9, with 8 bases identical to TRBD2. The CDR3 runs 17 residues. Trimming took 0 bases from V and 3 from J; bases not matched to a gene: 8. In germline, CDR1 is SGDLS, CDR2 YYNGEE.

This chain uses TRBV7-6 with TRBJ2-5; 9 bases are a match to TRBD2. The trim removed 5 bases at V and 5 bases at J, leaving 15 bases unmatched. CDR3 size: 17 residues. Looked up from germline, CDR1 is SGHVS and CDR2 is FNYEAQ. The CDR3 DNA is TGTGCCAGCAGCCAGTCAGGCGGGAGGGCAGGTCGGGAGACCCAGTACTTC. This encodes CASSQSGGRAGRETQYF.

The chain employs TRBV7-3 and TRBJ2-6; 8 nucleotides align to TRBD1. This CDR3 has 16 residues. With V trimmed by 5 bases and J by 0 bases, 3 bases remained unmatched. Germline V lookup: CDR1 SGHTA, CDR2 FQGTGA. This chain's CDR3 is CASSPTGGSGANVLTF. CDR3 DNA: TGTGCCAGCAGCCCCACAGGGGGCTCTGGGGCCAACGTCCTGACTTTC. Together with reference TRBV7-3 and TRBJ2-6, the CDR3 gives the full variable domain: GAGVSQTPSNKVTEKGKYVELRCDPISGHTALYWYRQSLGQGPEFLIYFQGTGAADDSGLPNDRFFAVRPEGSVSTLKIQRTERGDSAVYLCASSPTGGSGANVLTFGAGSRLTVL.

The chain recombines TRBV11-3 with TRBJ2-1, with 8 bases fitting TRBD2. The germline CDR1 and CDR2 sequences are SGHNT and YENEEA. The CDR3 contains 16 residues. The V and J ends lost 4 bases and 0 bases, in that order; junction bases with no gene match: 5. The CDR3 DNA follows: TGTGCCAGCAGCTCAATAGCGGGGAGCTCCTACAATGAGCAGTTCTTC. Its translation is CASSSIAGSSYNEQFF.

The chain employs TRBV7-3 and TRBJ2-1; 9 nucleotides agree with TRBD2. Germline values: CDR1 SGHTA, CDR2 FQGTGA. The CDR3 is made up of 15 amino acids. J was trimmed by 8 bases and V by 4 bases; bases with no gene match: 9. The CDR3 is CASSSPGGGGYEQFF. The CDR3 DNA is TGTGCCAGCAGCTCCCCTGGCGGGGGGGGGTATGAGCAGTTCTTC.

This chain uses TRBV6-1 with TRBJ1-5; 7 bases match TRBD1. The CDR3 runs 14 residues. Germline V CDR1 and CDR2: MNHNS, SASEGT. The V segment lost 4 bases and the J segment 2 bases; nucleotides outside the gene matches: 2. The CDR3 loop is CASSVDRGNQPQHF. DNA of the CDR3: TGTGCCAGCAGTGTCGACAGGGGCAATCAGCCCCAGCATTTT.

The CDR3 DNA follows: TGTGCCAGCAGTCCCCTGGCCCTAAGAGAAGCTTTCTTT. Translated, it gives CASSPLALREAFF. The rearrangement links TRBV6-5 to TRBJ1-1; D ambiguous. The CDR3 has 13 residues. Germline-derived CDR1 and CDR2 are MNHEY and SVGAGI. Trimming stripped 5 bases from V and 8 bases from J, with 15 bases between.

The J gene is TRBJ2-7, the V gene TRBV7-2; 7 bases line up with TRBD2. Germline-derived CDR1 and CDR2 are SGHTA and FQGNSA. The CDR3 loop spans 16 amino acids. V trimming: 1 base; J trimming: 0 bases; junction bases outside the gene matches: 6. The CDR3 spells CASSLVGSGSSYEQYF. In DNA, the CDR3 is TGTGCCAGCAGCTTAGTGGGTAGCGGGTCCTCCTACGAGCAGTACTTC.

This clone was recorded a few times. The CDR3 nucleotides are TGCGCCAGCAGCTTGGACCGGGCCACCGGGGAGCTGTTTTTT. Protein product: CASSLDRATGELFF. The chain combines TRBV5-1 with TRBJ2-2; D is unresolved. Germline V lookup: CDR1 SGHRS, CDR2 YFSETQ. V lost 0 bases and J 4 bases, leaving 7 bases between the germline ends. This CDR3 is 14 amino acids long.

This chain joins TRBV5-1 and TRBJ2-7; 8 bases map to TRBD1. After removal of 2 bases from V and 7 bases from J, the junction contained 8 bases not matched to a gene. Germline V lookup: CDR1 SGHRS, CDR2 YFSETQ. This CDR3 contains 14 residues. The CDR3 region has the DNA TGCGCCAGCAGCTTACAGGGGGAGTCGGGAGAGCAGTACTTC. Translated, it gives CASSLQGESGEQYF.